The entry below describes one T cell receptor beta chain. These data are taken from a study of blood T cell repertoires in COVID-19. The overall study: The origin of the acute and convalescent COVID-19 samples was the United States, Italy and Spain. Sample material is recorded as cDNA or gDNA derived from T cells, B-cell-depleted T cells, or PBMCs.

Germline-derived CDR1 and CDR2 are SGHTA and FQGNSA. V lost 1 base and J lost 4, with 9 bases in between. The CDR3 loop spans 14 amino acids. Study processing details: The assay estimated nucleated cells by amplifying reference gene primers. Generated by immunoSEQ multiplex PCR, the TCRdb table keeps only in-frame clones and is missing some. The V and J calls and clone size are taken from that table; D and trimming were inferred from the DNA. The sample records around 190,000 clones, around 84% being singletons. The chain is built from TRBV7-2 and TRBJ2-3; D is uncertain. The sequenced sample was peripheral blood. The TCR sequence derives from a human donor in a cohort sampled during active COVID-19. The CDR3 sequence is CASSLGGPPDTQYF. For the CDR3, the DNA is TGTGCCAGCAGCTTAGGTGGCCCCCCAGATACGCAGTATTTT.